This entry describes one TCR beta chain. The data were obtained in a study of cytotoxic CD8 clonotypes in ibrutinib-treated CLL. At the level of the study: With a range of 6 to 36, the median treatment time before response samples were taken was roughly twelve months. Samples averaged approximately 260,000 productive templates and approximately 100,000 productive rearrangements.

Trimming pared 5 bases from V and 2 bases from J, leaving 10 bases between. The V gene's germline CDR1 is MGHDK and CDR2 SYGVNS. There are 13 residues in the CDR3. With sequencing, the targeted depth ranged from 1 in 200,000 to 1 in 1 million T cells. Assay used: immunoSEQ multiplex PCR; TCRdb lists only in-frame clones, some missing. Found here are some 35,000 clones, 69% of them singletons; the top ten hold approximately 30%. The sequence derives from a human donor with chronic lymphocytic leukemia. The chain has TRBV25-1 and TRBJ2-7; possibly TRBD1 for D (6 bases). The specimen was PBMCs, collected before ibrutinib treatment. In DNA form, the CDR3 reads TGTGCCAGCAGTCAACAGGGAACCTACGAGCAGTACTTC. Translating gives CASSQQGTYEQYF.